A single sample is the source of the 15 T cell receptor beta chains below, sequenced in a study of T cell responses to AZD1222 COVID-19 vaccine. Clones were sequenced by immunoSEQ multiplex PCR, and TCRdb holds only the in-frame ones, with some missing. The profile shows roughly 180,000 clones, 92% of them singletons. Material: peripheral blood, obtained 28 days after the second AZD1222 dose. The receptors were sampled from an adult who received the AZD1222 COVID-19 vaccine.

This chain uses TRBV12-3 or TRBV12-4 with TRBJ2-7, with 8 nucleotides matching TRBD1. V was pared by 5 bases and J by 7 bases, with 7 bases of the junction left unmatched. The CDR3 extends over 13 amino acids. The CDR3 DNA follows: TGTGCCAGCAGTCCCATCGACAGGGGAGAGCAGTACTTC. Residues: CASSPIDRGEQYF.

On this clone: The identical CDR3 is also encoded by other nucleotide sequences in the sample. This sequence joins TRBV6-5 and TRBJ2-2; no clear D. Germline CDR1 reads MNHEY; CDR2 reads SVGAGI. The ends were cut back, 6 bases at V and 1 base at J, with 6 bases in the middle. This CDR3 is built from 13 residues. CDR3 protein: CASRAGNTGELFF. The DNA of the CDR3 is TGTGCCAGCAGGGCAGGGAACACCGGGGAGCTGTTTTTT.

V gene TRBV15 combines with J gene TRBJ1-4; possible D gene TRBD1, 5 bases. The germline V and J ends were trimmed by 5 bases and 10 bases, with 20 bases remaining between them. Germline-derived CDR1 and CDR2 are LNHNV and YYDKDF (reference sequence). This CDR3 has 15 amino acids. CDR3 sequence reads: CATSPGADVGGKLFF. In nucleotides, the CDR3 is TGTGCCACCAGCCCCGGAGCGGACGTCGGGGGAAAACTGTTTTTT.

V is TRBV7-9 and J is TRBJ1-3; no clear D gene. V was cut by 3 bases and J by 2 bases, with 8 bases left in between. This CDR3 spans 14 amino acids. Germline lookup yields CDR1 SEHNR and CDR2 FQNEAQ (reference sequence). CDR3 sequence (DNA): TGTGCCAGCAGCTTCATATATCCTGGAAACACCATATATTTT. Amino acids: CASSFIYPGNTIYF. Full variable domain (outside the CDR3, taken from reference TRBV7-9 and TRBJ1-3): DTGVSQNPRHKITKRGQNVTFRCDPISEHNRLYWYRQTLGQGPEFLTYFQNEAQLEKSRLLSDRFSAERPKGSFSTLEIQRTEQGDSAMYLCASSFIYPGNTIYFGEGSWLTVV.

The rearrangement uses TRBV6-5 and TRBJ2-2, with a tentative D call TRBD2 (7 bases). Germline V gene lookup returns CDR1 MNHEY and CDR2 SVGAGI. Trimming shortened V by 6 bases and J by 3 bases, and 14 bases separated the two germline ends. The CDR3 runs to 15 residues. This chain's CDR3 is CASRAGGADTGELFF. CDR3 DNA sequence: TGTGCCAGCAGGGCTGGGGGGGCCGACACCGGGGAGCTGTTTTTT.

The chain carries TRBV9 and TRBJ1-2; 8 nucleotides agree with TRBD1. Germline CDR1 reads SGDLS; CDR2 reads YYNGEE. The CDR3 has 14 amino acids. The J segment lost 4 bases and the V segment lost 2 bases, leaving 4 bases of the junction unmatched. For the CDR3, the DNA is TGTGCCAGCAGCGTCGGACAGGGTGCCTATGGCTACACCTTC. It is translated as CASSVGQGAYGYTF.

The V and J genes are TRBV28 and TRBJ1-1, with 9 bases that match TRBD1. The germline CDR1 and CDR2 sequences are MDHEN and SYDVKM. The V and J ends lost 6 bases and 1 base, in that order; junction bases with no gene match: 6. The CDR3 is made up of 15 amino acids. The CDR3 protein is CASRLPGQGNTEAFF. Written as DNA, the CDR3 is TGTGCCAGCAGACTACCGGGACAGGGGAACACTGAAGCTTTCTTT.

This clone was recorded once. The DNA for the CDR3 is TGTGCCTTCAACCCTCCCGGGCCCTATGGCTACACCTTC. This codes for CAFNPPGPYGYTF. This sequence joins TRBV30 and TRBJ1-2; D is unclear. The V end lost 7 bases, the J end lost 4 bases, and 16 bases lay between the germline ends. Germline CDR1 reads GTSNPN; CDR2 reads SVGIG (reference sequence). This CDR3 has 13 amino acids.

The chain employs TRBV6-5 and TRBJ1-2; possibly TRBD1 for D (5 bases). V gave up 5 bases and J gave up 7 bases, with 17 bases separating them. In germline, CDR1 is MNHEY, CDR2 SVGAGI. This CDR3 comprises 14 residues. The CDR3 sequence is CASSPGTPRFGYTF. As DNA, the CDR3 is TGTGCCAGCAGTCCCGGGACCCCGAGGTTTGGCTACACCTTC.

The genes are TRBV6-1 and TRBJ1-5; 10 nucleotides agree with TRBD1. The CDR3 extends over 14 amino acids. Trimming removed 3 bases from V and 9 bases from J; junction bases left unmatched: 5. Germline CDR1 reads MNHNS; CDR2 reads SASEGT. CDR3 bases: TGTGCCAGCAGTGACGGACAGGGGGGTTGGCCCCAGCATTTT. Translated, it gives CASSDGQGGWPQHF.

The V call is TRBV3-1 (or the pseudogene TRBV3-2), the J call TRBJ2-5; 9 nucleotides line up with TRBD2. The junction had 2 bases not matched to a gene; V was cut back by 4 bases and J by 2 bases. CDR1 is LGHDT, CDR2 YNNKEL, per germline (reference sequence). There are 14 residues in the CDR3. Here the CDR3 reads CASSRSGSQETQYF. The DNA of the CDR3 is TGTGCCAGCAGCCGTAGCGGGAGTCAAGAGACCCAGTACTTC.

The gene calls are TRBV11-3 and TRBJ2-3; 8 bases are a match to TRBD2. Germline V gene lookup returns CDR1 SGHNT and CDR2 YENEEA. This CDR3 is 16 amino acids long. Trimming at V came to 5 bases and at J to 6 bases, leaving 13 bases not matched to a gene. This chain's CDR3 is CASSREGPGGEDTQYF. In DNA, the CDR3 is TGTGCCAGCAGCCGCGAAGGGCCCGGGGGGGAGGATACGCAGTATTTT. The whole variable domain, remainder taken from reference TRBV11-3 and TRBJ2-3, is EAGVVQSPRYKIIEKKQPVAFWCNPISGHNTLYWYLQNLGQGPELLIRYENEEAVDDSQLPKDRFSAERLKGVDSTLKIQPAELGDSAVYLCASSREGPGGEDTQYFGPGTRLTVL.

About this clone: At one boundary the junction diverges from the germline segment, which might be a read error. The chain links TRBV11-2 to TRBJ1-1; D is perhaps TRBD1 (6 bases). The V gene's germline CDR1 is SGHAT and CDR2 FQNNGV. CDR3 length: 14 amino acids. CDR3 coding DNA: TGTGCCAGCAGATTAGGGGGGTTTTACACTGAAGCTTTCTTT. Translation gives CASRLGGFYTEAFF.

This chain joins TRBV6-5 and TRBJ1-5; D gene uncertain. The V gene lost 0 bases and the J gene lost 6 bases, with 6 bases spanning the gap. Germline V gene lookup returns CDR1 MNHEY and CDR2 SVGAGI. The CDR3 extends over 13 amino acids. The CDR3 region has the DNA TGTGCCAGCAGTTACTCGAAAGGTCAGCCCCAGCATTTT. It specifies CASSYSKGQPQHF.

J is TRBJ2-3 and V is TRBV6-5; the D is unclear. The V end lost 6 bases, the J end lost 6 bases, and 10 bases lay between the germline ends. Per the germline V gene, CDR1 is MNHEY and CDR2 is SVGAGI. The CDR3 is made up of 12 amino acids. In nucleotides, the CDR3 is TGTGCCAGCAGAGCCGATGAGGATACGCAGTATTTT. It codes for CASRADEDTQYF.